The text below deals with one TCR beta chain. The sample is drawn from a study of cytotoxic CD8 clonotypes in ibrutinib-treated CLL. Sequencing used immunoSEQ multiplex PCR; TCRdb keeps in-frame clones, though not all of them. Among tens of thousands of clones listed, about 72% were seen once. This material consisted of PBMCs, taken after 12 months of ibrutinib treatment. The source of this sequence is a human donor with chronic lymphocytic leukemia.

The DNA for the CDR3 is TGTGCCAGTAGTAAGCCGGACAGGGGCCAAAATCAGCCCCAGCATTTT. Protein product: CASSKPDRGQNQPQHF. V and J are TRBV19 and TRBJ1-5, with 9 nucleotides matching TRBD1. J lost 4 bases, V lost 4 bases, and 8 bases had no gene match. The CDR3 runs to 16 residues. Germline CDR1 LNHDA, CDR2 SQIVND (reference sequence).